This T cell receptor beta chain comes out of a study of beta chain features in type 1 diabetes. The CDR3 extends over 13 amino acids. V gave up 7 bases and J gave up 3 bases, with 10 bases separating them. Germline CDR1 reads LNHDA; CDR2 reads SQIVND (reference sequence). The sample holds a few counts of this clone. Its antigen is still unknown. Reverse transcription of all isolated RNA meant that expressed TCRB transcripts were sequenced. Approximately 4 million reads on average were seen across naive, central memory and regulatory T cell samples. The method was immunoSEQ multiplex PCR; TCRdb's version includes in-frame clones alone and lacks a portion of them. The sample consists of about 230,000 clones, more than 9% of them appearing once. Study-level points and caveats: Moderately but significantly shorter TCRB CDR3s were found in Type 1 diabetes patients in all four CD4+ subsets. Any role of HLA type in TCRB rearrangement remained unresolved here.

Sequencing input: naive CD4+ T cells from blood. This clonotype was obtained from a woman aged 18-30 years in good health. The chain recombines TRBV19 with TRBJ2-1, with D possibly TRBD2 on 6 matching bases. CDR3 residues: CASTPEGYNEQFF. As DNA, the CDR3 is TGTGCCAGTACTCCGGAGGGCTACAATGAGCAGTTCTTC.